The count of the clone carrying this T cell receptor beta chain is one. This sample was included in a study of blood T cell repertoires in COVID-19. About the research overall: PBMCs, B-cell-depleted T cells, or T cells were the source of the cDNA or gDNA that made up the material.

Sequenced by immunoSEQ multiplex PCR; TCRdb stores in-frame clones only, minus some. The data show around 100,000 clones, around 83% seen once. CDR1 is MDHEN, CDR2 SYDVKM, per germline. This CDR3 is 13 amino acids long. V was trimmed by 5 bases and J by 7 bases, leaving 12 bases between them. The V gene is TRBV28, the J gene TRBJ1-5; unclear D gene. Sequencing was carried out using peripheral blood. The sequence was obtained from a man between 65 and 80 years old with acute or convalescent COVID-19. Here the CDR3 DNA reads TGTGCCAGCAGTCCCTCCCCGGGGCAGCCCCAGCATTTT. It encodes CASSPSPGQPQHF.